These 10 T cell receptor beta chains share one sample of origin, sequenced in a study of cytomegalovirus exposure and HLA in healthy donors. Both 60 Vbeta primers and 13 Jbeta primers went into the PCR. The repertoire was sequenced with immunoSEQ multiplex PCR; TCRdb's copy has only in-frame clones and lacks some. The table records 100,000 to 130,000 clones, roughly 76% of them present only once. Sequenced sample: PBMCs. The source of these receptors is a man between 18 and 29 years old in good health and CMV-seronegative.

The rearrangement uses TRBV2 and TRBJ1-4; 10 bases agree with TRBD1. Unmatched junction bases numbered 8, after V lost 6 bases and J lost 7 bases. Germline V gene data show CDR1 as SNHLY and CDR2 as FYNNEI. This CDR3 has 15 residues. The CDR3 DNA follows: TGTGCCAGCAGGCGACAGGGGGCCGACGGTGAAAAACTGTTTTTT. Encoded protein: CASRRQGADGEKLFF.

The chain couples TRBV7-3 to TRBJ2-5; 7 bases match TRBD1. Germline lookup yields CDR1 SGHTA and CDR2 FQGTGA. With 5 bases clipped from V and 5 bases from J, the junction kept 5 bases outside the gene matches. The CDR3 extends over 13 amino acids. The CDR3 DNA follows: TGTGCCAGCAGCCACTTCAGGGGGGAGACCCAGTACTTC. This encodes CASSHFRGETQYF.

As for this clone: At one end the junction does not follow the germline gene, possibly because of a read error. This chain connects TRBV6-4 to TRBJ1-2; D is unresolved. Germline V gene data show CDR1 as MRHNA and CDR2 as SNTAGT. This CDR3 comprises 16 residues. CDR3 sequence reads: CASSDVAMTPDYGYPF. In nucleotides, the CDR3 is TGTGCCAGCAGTGACGTAGCAATGACCCCAGACTATGGCTACCCCTTC.

This rearrangement joins TRBV29-1 to TRBJ1-2; 7 bases match TRBD1. V dropped 2 bases and J dropped 7; count of bases not matched to a gene: 19. Germline CDR1 and CDR2: SQVTM and ANQGSEA. This CDR3 is built from 17 residues. Here the CDR3 DNA reads TGCAGCGTTGAAAAAAACTGGCAGGGGGGAGAAGGGGGTGGCTACACCTTC. Its protein is CSVEKNWQGGEGGGYTF.

The gene calls are TRBV7-2 and TRBJ1-2; D gene unclear. V was trimmed by 2 bases and J by 3 bases, leaving 10 bases between them. The CDR3 extends over 14 amino acids. Per germline, CDR1 SGHTA and CDR2 FQGNSA. The CDR3 DNA reads as TGTGCCAGCAGCTTACAGGCAGGATACTATGGCTACACCTTC. It yields the protein CASSLQAGYYGYTF.

This clone was recorded once. V usage is TRBV7-3 and J usage is TRBJ1-6, with D unclear. Trimming removed 4 bases at V and 10 bases at J, with 11 bases between. Germline CDR1 SGHTA, CDR2 FQGTGA. The CDR3 loop spans 13 amino acids. This CDR3 is CASSYSTSSPLHF. The DNA of the CDR3 is TGTGCCAGCAGCTACTCGACAAGCTCACCCCTCCACTTT.

This chain connects TRBV6-6 to TRBJ1-2; 7 nucleotides agree with TRBD1. J was trimmed by 7 bases and V by 6 bases; bases with no gene match: 14. Per germline, CDR1 MNHNY and CDR2 SVGAGI (reference sequence). This CDR3 comprises 15 residues. The CDR3 coding sequence is TGTGCCAGCAGCGACACACCACAGGGGATGAGTGGCTACACCTTC. Translating it yields CASSDTPQGMSGYTF.

The chain carries TRBV7-8 and TRBJ1-4; 7 nucleotides line up with TRBD1. The V segment lost 5 bases and the J segment 6 bases; nucleotides outside the gene matches: 9. Germline loops: CDR1 SGHVS, CDR2 FQNEAQ. This CDR3 is 15 amino acids long. CDR3 DNA sequence: TGTGCCAGCAGCGGCACAGGGGCCCTCTATGAAAAACTGTTTTTT. It codes for CASSGTGALYEKLFF.

The genes are TRBV7-3 and TRBJ2-2, with TRBD1 matching over 7 bases. This CDR3 spans 15 amino acids. The V segment lost 5 bases and the J segment 1 base; nucleotides outside the gene matches: 4. Germline values: CDR1 SGHTA, CDR2 FQGTGA. The CDR3 loop reads CASSPNRGNTGELFF. The DNA for the CDR3 is TGTGCCAGCAGCCCCAACAGGGGGAACACCGGGGAGCTGTTTTTT.

This clone came up a few times. The chain combines TRBV29-1 with TRBJ2-1; a weak D match, TRBD1 (5 bases). CDR3 length: 14 residues. Trimming removed 7 bases at V and 9 bases at J, with 22 bases between. The germline gives CDR1 SQVTM, CDR2 ANQGSEA. This CDR3 is CSAVGQGVVLEQFF. In nucleotides, the CDR3 is TGCAGCGCCGTAGGGCAGGGTGTTGTGCTTGAGCAGTTCTTC.